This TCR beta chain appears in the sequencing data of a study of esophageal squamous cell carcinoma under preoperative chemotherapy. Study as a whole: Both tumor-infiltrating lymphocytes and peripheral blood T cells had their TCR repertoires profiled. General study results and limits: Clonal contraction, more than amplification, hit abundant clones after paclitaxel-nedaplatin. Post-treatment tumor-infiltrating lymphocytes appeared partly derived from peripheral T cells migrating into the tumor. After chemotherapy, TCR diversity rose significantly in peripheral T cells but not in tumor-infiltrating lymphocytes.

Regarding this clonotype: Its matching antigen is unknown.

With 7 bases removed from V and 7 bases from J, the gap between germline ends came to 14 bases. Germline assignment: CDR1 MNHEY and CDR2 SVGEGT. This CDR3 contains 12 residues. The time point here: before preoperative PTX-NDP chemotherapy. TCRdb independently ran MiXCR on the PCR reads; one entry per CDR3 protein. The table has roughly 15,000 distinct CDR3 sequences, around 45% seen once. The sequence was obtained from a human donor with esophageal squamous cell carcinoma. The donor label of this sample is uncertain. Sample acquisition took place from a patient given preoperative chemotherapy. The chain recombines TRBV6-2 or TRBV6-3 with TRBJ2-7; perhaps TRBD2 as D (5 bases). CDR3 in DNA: TGTGCCAGCACCACCCTCCGAGGGGAGCAGTACTTC. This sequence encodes CASTTLRGEQYF.